Listed below are T cell receptor beta chains from one sample, sequenced in a study of cytomegalovirus exposure and HLA in healthy donors. Here immunoSEQ multiplex PCR was the method, and the copy in TCRdb shows in-frame clones only, minus some. The data contain roughly 140,000 clones, approximately 80% of them seen just once; the ten biggest clones take up around 3.6%. The specimen sequenced was PBMCs. These receptors originate from a man between 18 and 29 years old in good health and CMV-seronegative. CDR3s include the opening cysteine and the closing phenylalanine or tryptophan. Fields, in order: clone size, J gene, V gene, D gene, CDR3 DNA, CDR3 protein. D genes are given only for firm matches. Expanded clones get a size class; other rows say once, few or many, or leave the size out.

clone_size: NA; j_call: TRBJ2-7; v_call: TRBV11-2; d_call: NA; cdr3_nt: TGTGCCAGCAGCTTAGGGGCGGGGCAATACGAGCAGTACTTC; cdr3_aa: CASSLGAGQYEQYF
clone_size: NA; j_call: TRBJ2-1; v_call: TRBV12-5; d_call: TRBD1; cdr3_nt: TGTGCTAGTGGTAGAGGGGGCGAGTACAATGAGCAGTTCTTC; cdr3_aa: CASGRGGEYNEQFF
clone_size: once; j_call: TRBJ2-3; v_call: TRBV5-1; d_call: NA; cdr3_nt: TGCGCCAGCGGAGACCCGGGACTCACAGATACGCAGTATTTT; cdr3_aa: CASGDPGLTDTQYF
clone_size: NA; j_call: TRBJ1-5; v_call: TRBV4-2; d_call: NA; cdr3_nt: TGTGCCAGCAGCCAAGCGACGGGAGGCAATCAGCCCCAGCATTTT; cdr3_aa: CASSQATGGNQPQHF
clone_size: NA; j_call: TRBJ1-5; v_call: TRBV7-2; d_call: NA; cdr3_nt: TGTGCCAGCAGCCTCCCGACAGGAAATCAGCCCCAGCATTTT; cdr3_aa: CASSLPTGNQPQHF
clone_size: NA; j_call: TRBJ1-1; v_call: TRBV15; d_call: TRBD1; cdr3_nt: TGTGCCACCAGCAGAGATCGGGCCGGGACAGATGAAGCTTTCTTT; cdr3_aa: CATSRDRAGTDEAFF
clone_size: few; j_call: TRBJ1-5; v_call: TRBV30; d_call: NA; cdr3_nt: TGTGCCTGGAGTGAAGAGGGATTGTACAATCAGCCCCAGCATTTT; cdr3_aa: CAWSEEGLYNQPQHF
clone_size: NA; j_call: TRBJ2-1; v_call: TRBV6-5; d_call: TRBD2; cdr3_nt: TGTGCCAGCACACAAGCGGGAGTGGATGAGCAGTTCTTC; cdr3_aa: CASTQAGVDEQFF
clone_size: NA; j_call: TRBJ2-3; v_call: TRBV11-3; d_call: NA; cdr3_nt: TGTGCCAGCAGCCCCTCTGGCGGAGATACGCAGTATTTT; cdr3_aa: CASSPSGGDTQYF
clone_size: NA; j_call: TRBJ1-5; v_call: TRBV19; d_call: NA; cdr3_nt: TGTGCCAGTAGTATCCCCCCCGCGGTTAGCAATCAGCCCCAGCATTTT; cdr3_aa: CASSIPPAVSNQPQHF
clone_size: NA; j_call: TRBJ2-1; v_call: TRBV7-9; d_call: TRBD2; cdr3_nt: TGTGCCAGCAGCTTAGTGGCGACTAGCCGGGGGAGTCCCTTCGATGAGCAGTTCTTC; cdr3_aa: CASSLVATSRGSPFDEQFF
clone_size: few; j_call: TRBJ1-5; v_call: TRBV19; d_call: TRBD1; cdr3_nt: TGTGCCAGTACCCCTCTACAGGGGGCGATTCAGCCCCAGCATTTT; cdr3_aa: CASTPLQGAIQPQHF
clone_size: NA; j_call: TRBJ1-1; v_call: TRBV11-3; d_call: NA; cdr3_nt: TGTGCCAGCAGCCCCCGAGGCTTGCGGAACACTGAAGCTTTCTTT; cdr3_aa: CASSPRGLRNTEAFF
clone_size: NA; j_call: TRBJ2-3; v_call: TRBV7-9; d_call: NA; cdr3_nt: TGTGCCAGCAGCTTGGGGCTCCACACTAGCACAGATACGCAGTATTTT; cdr3_aa: CASSLGLHTSTDTQYF
clone_size: NA; j_call: TRBJ2-1; v_call: TRBV14; d_call: TRBD2; cdr3_nt: TGTGCCAGCAGCCAAGATTGGCGGGGGGCCTACAATGAGCAGTTCTTC; cdr3_aa: CASSQDWRGAYNEQFF
clone_size: NA; j_call: TRBJ1-1; v_call: TRBV4-2; d_call: TRBD1; cdr3_nt: TGTGCCAGCAGCCAAGTTAACAGGGGGGACACTGAAGCTTTCTTT; cdr3_aa: CASSQVNRGDTEAFF
clone_size: NA; j_call: TRBJ2-1; v_call: TRBV13; d_call: TRBD2; cdr3_nt: TGTGCCAGCAGCTTAGAACGGGGACTAGAAGTTAGGGATGAGCAGTTCTTC; cdr3_aa: CASSLERGLEVRDEQFF
clone_size: NA; j_call: TRBJ1-5; v_call: TRBV6-4; d_call: NA; cdr3_nt: TGTGCCAGCAGTCCCCGCGATCAGCCCCAGCATTTT; cdr3_aa: CASSPRDQPQHF
clone_size: NA; j_call: TRBJ2-5; v_call: TRBV11-2; d_call: TRBD2; cdr3_nt: TGTGCCAGCAGCCCAGGACTAGCGGGCCAAGAGACCCAGTACTTC; cdr3_aa: CASSPGLAGQETQYF
clone_size: NA; j_call: TRBJ2-7; v_call: TRBV2; d_call: TRBD1; cdr3_nt: TGTGCCAGCATGTCGACAGGGGTCCCCTACGAGCAGTACTTC; cdr3_aa: CASMSTGVPYEQYF
clone_size: NA; j_call: TRBJ2-1; v_call: TRBV2; d_call: TRBD1; cdr3_nt: TGTGCCAGCAGCGAAGGACAGGTTCCCTACAATGAGCAGTTCTTC; cdr3_aa: CASSEGQVPYNEQFF
clone_size: few; j_call: TRBJ2-7; v_call: TRBV4-1; d_call: NA; cdr3_nt: TGCGCCAGCAGCCAAGATCTCTACGAGCAGTACTTC; cdr3_aa: CASSQDLYEQYF
clone_size: NA; j_call: TRBJ2-1; v_call: TRBV7-2; d_call: NA; cdr3_nt: TGTGCCAGCAGCCTAAGCGGTCGCGAGCAGTTCTTC; cdr3_aa: CASSLSGREQFF
clone_size: NA; j_call: TRBJ2-5; v_call: TRBV7-9; d_call: NA; cdr3_nt: TGTGCCAGCAGCTCCCCAGGTTTTGCGGGGAGCGGGGAGACCCAGTACTTC; cdr3_aa: CASSSPGFAGSGETQYF
clone_size: NA; j_call: TRBJ1-2; v_call: TRBV13; d_call: NA; cdr3_nt: TGTGCCAGCAGCCCAAAGGGGGTCCACACCTTC; cdr3_aa: CASSPKGVHTF
clone_size: NA; j_call: TRBJ1-1; v_call: TRBV7-3; d_call: NA; cdr3_nt: TGTGCCAGCAGCCCCACGACAGGAAACGCTGAAGCTTTCTTT; cdr3_aa: CASSPTTGNAEAFF
clone_size: NA; j_call: TRBJ1-1; v_call: TRBV18; d_call: NA; cdr3_nt: TGTGCCAGCTCACCACGAGGACAGTCCCTACCCACTGAAGCTTTCTTT; cdr3_aa: CASSPRGQSLPTEAFF
clone_size: NA; j_call: TRBJ2-1; v_call: TRBV7-8; d_call: TRBD2; cdr3_nt: TGTGCCAGCAGCCTGGGACTAGCCCCCGCCCATGAGCAGTTCTTC; cdr3_aa: CASSLGLAPAHEQFF